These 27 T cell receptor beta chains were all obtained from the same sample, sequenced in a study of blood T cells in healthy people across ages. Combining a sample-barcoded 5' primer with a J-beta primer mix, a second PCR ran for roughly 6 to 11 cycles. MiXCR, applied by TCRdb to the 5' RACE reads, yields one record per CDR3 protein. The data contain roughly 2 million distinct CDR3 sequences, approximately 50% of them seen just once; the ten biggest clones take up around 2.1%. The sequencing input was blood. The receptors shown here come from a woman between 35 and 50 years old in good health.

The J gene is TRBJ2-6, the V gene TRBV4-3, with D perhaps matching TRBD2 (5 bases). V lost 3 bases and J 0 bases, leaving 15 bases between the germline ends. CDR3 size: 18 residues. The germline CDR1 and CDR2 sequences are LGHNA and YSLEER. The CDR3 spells CASSQSGGLGSGANVLTF. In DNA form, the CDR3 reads TGCGCCAGCAGCCAGTCCGGAGGCCTCGGCTCTGGGGCCAACGTCCTGACTTTC.

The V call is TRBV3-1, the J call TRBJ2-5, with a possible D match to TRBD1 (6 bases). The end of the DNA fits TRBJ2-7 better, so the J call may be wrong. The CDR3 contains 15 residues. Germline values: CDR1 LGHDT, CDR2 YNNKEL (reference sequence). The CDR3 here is CASSQDHRDADEQYF. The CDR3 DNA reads TGTGCCAGCAGCCAAGATCACAGGGATGCCGACGAGCAGTACTTC.

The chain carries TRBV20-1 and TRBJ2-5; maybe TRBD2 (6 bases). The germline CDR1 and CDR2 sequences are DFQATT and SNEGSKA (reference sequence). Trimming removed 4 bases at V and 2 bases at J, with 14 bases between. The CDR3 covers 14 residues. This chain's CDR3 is CSAKRRGSQETQYF. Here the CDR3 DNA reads TGCAGTGCTAAGCGCCGGGGGTCTCAAGAGACCCAGTACTTC.

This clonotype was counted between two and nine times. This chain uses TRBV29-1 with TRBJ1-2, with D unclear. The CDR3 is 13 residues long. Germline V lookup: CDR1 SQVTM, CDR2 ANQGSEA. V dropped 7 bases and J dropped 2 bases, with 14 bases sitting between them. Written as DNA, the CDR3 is TGCAGCGCGGACCAAGCGGCAAACTATGGCTACACCTTC. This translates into CSADQAANYGYTF.

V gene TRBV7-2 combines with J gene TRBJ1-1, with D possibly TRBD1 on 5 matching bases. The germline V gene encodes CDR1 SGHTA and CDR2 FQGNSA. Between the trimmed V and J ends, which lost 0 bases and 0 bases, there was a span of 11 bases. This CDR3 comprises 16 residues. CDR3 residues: CASSLAPRGMNTEAFF. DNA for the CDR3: TGTGCCAGCAGCTTAGCGCCACGGGGCATGAACACTGAAGCTTTCTTT.

The CDR3 nucleotides read TGTGCCAGCAGTTACCCGTCCCATCCAAGAATAACAGGGGAGACCCAGTACTTC. It codes for CASSYPSHPRITGETQYF. The V call is TRBV6-2 or TRBV6-3, the J call TRBJ2-5, with D tentatively TRBD1 (6 bases). Germline CDR1 MNHEY, CDR2 SVGEGT. This CDR3 spans 18 amino acids. The V gene lost 2 bases and the J gene lost 5 bases, with 24 bases spanning the gap.

The DNA of the CDR3 is TGTGCCAGCAGTTACTCTCCCGCAACCTACAATGAGCAGTTCTTC. Protein: CASSYSPATYNEQFF. The chain combines TRBV6-2 or TRBV6-3 with TRBJ2-1; D is unclear. The CDR3 length is 15 residues. Germline V gene sequence: CDR1 MNHEY, CDR2 SVGEGT. The V end lost 0 bases, the J end lost 2 bases, and 8 bases lay between the germline ends.

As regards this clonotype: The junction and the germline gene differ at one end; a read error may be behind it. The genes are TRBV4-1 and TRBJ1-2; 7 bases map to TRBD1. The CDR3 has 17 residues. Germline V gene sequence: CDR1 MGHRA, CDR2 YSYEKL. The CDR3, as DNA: TGCGCCAGCACCCAAAACAGGGGCCACGAACAGAACTATGGCTACACCTTC. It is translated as CASTQNRGHEQNYGYTF.

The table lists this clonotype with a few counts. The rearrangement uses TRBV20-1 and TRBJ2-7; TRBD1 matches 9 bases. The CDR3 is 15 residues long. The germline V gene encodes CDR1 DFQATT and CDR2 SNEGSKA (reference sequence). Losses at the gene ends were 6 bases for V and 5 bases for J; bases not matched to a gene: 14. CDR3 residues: CSAFQQGAGVNEQYF. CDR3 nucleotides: TGCAGTGCCTTTCAACAGGGGGCGGGTGTCAACGAGCAGTACTTC.

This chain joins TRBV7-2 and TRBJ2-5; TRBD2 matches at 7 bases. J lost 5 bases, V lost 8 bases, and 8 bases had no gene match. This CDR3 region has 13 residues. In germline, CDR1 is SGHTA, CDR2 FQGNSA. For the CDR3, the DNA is TGTGCCAGCTCTGCAACTAGCGACGAGACCCAGTACTTC. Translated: CASSATSDETQYF.

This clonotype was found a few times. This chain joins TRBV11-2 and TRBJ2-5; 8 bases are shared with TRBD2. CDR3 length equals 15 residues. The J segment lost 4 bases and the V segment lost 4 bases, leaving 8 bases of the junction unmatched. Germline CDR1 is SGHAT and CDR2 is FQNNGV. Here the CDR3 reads CASSSTGGEGETQYF. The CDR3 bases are TGTGCCAGCAGCTCTACCGGGGGGGAAGGAGAGACCCAGTACTTC.

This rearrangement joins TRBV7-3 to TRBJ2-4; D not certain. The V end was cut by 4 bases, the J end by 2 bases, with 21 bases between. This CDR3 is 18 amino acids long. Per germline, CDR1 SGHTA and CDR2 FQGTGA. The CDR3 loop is CASSYRPDRLLTKNIQYF. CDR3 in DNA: TGTGCCAGCAGCTATCGCCCCGACCGTCTCTTGACCAAAAACATTCAGTACTTC.

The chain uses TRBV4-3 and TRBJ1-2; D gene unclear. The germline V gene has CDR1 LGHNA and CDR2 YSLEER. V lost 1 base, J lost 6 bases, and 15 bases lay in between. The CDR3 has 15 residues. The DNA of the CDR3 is TGCGCCAGCAGCCAAGTTCGTAATCGGGTAGATGGCTACACCTTC. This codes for CASSQVRNRVDGYTF.

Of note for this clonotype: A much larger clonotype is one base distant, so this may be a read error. CDR3 sequence: CASSDRDCGYTF. Here the CDR3 DNA reads TGTGCCAGCAGTGACAGGGACTGTGGCTACACCTTC. The chain links TRBV28 to TRBJ1-2; 7 bases map to TRBD1. CDR1 MDHEN and CDR2 SYDVKM come from the germline V gene. The J segment lost 7 bases and the V segment lost 5 bases, leaving 4 bases of the junction unmatched. The CDR3 runs 12 residues.

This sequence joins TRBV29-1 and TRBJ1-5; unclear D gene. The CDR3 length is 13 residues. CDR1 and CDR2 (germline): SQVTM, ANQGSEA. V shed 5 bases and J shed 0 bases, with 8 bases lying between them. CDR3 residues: CSVRDNSNQPQHF. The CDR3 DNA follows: TGCAGCGTTCGGGATAATAGCAATCAGCCCCAGCATTTT. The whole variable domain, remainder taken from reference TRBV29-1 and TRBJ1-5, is SAVISQKPSRDICQRGTSLTIQCQVDSQVTMMFWYRQQPGQSLTLIATANQGSEATYESGFVIDKFPISRPNLTFSTLTVSNMSPEDSSIYLCSVRDNSNQPQHFGDGTRLSIL.

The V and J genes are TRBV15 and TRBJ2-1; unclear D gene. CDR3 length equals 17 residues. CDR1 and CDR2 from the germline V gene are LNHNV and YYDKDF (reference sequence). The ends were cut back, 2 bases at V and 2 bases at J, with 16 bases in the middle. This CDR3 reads CATSRPLSAATYNEQFF. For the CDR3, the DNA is TGTGCCACCAGCAGACCCCTTTCGGCAGCGACCTACAATGAGCAGTTCTTC.

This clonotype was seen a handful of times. The CDR3 coding sequence is TGTGCCAGCAGTCCCAGCCCAGACGGCCTCTACGAGCAGTACTTC. Amino acid sequence: CASSPSPDGLYEQYF. The rearrangement uses TRBV12-3 or TRBV12-4 and TRBJ2-7; D is unresolved. The V and J ends lost 5 bases and 3 bases respectively, with 17 bases between them. The CDR3 is 15 amino acids.

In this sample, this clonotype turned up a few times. The CDR3 coding sequence is TGTGCCAGCAGCTTGGCCTCGCCGGGACAGGGTACAGATACGCAGTATTTT. This translates into CASSLASPGQGTDTQYF. The V call is TRBV5-5, the J call TRBJ2-3, with 9 bases lining up with TRBD1. Looked up from germline, CDR1 is SGHKS and CDR2 is YYEKEE (reference sequence). V lost 0 bases to trimming and J lost 3 bases; unmatched junction nucleotides: 8. The length of the CDR3 is 17 residues.

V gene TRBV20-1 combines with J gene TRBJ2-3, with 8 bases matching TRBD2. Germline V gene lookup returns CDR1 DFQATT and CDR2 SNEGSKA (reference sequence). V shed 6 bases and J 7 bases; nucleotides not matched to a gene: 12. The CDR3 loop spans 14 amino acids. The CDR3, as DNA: TGCAGTGCCCCGGCGGGCGGGGGGTTATATACGCAGTATTTT. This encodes CSAPAGGGLYTQYF.

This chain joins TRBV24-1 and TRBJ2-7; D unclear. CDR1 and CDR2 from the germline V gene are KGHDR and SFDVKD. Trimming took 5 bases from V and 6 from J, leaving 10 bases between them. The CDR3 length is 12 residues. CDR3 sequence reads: CATSAGRGEQYF. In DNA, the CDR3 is TGTGCCACCAGTGCTGGAAGAGGCGAGCAGTACTTC.

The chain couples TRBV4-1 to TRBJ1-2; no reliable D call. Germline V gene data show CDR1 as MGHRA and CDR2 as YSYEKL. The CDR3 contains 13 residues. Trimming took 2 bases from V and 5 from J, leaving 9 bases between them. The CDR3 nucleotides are TGCGCCAGCAGCCAAAGGAGTGGTTATGGCTACACCTTC. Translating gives CASSQRSGYGYTF.

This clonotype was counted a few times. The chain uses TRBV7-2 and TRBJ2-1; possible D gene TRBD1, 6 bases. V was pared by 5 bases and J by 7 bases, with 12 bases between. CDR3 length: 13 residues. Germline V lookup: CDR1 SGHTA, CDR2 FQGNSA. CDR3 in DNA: TGTGCCAGCAGCCCATCAAGGGGGAATGAGCAGTTCTTC. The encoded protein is CASSPSRGNEQFF.

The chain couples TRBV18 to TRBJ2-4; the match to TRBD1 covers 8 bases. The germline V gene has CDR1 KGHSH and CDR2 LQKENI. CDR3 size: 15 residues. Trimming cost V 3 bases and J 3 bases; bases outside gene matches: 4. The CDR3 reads CASSPRTGNKNIQYF. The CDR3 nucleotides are TGTGCCAGCTCACCCCGGACAGGGAACAAAAACATTCAGTACTTC.

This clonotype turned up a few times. The CDR3 coding sequence is TGTGCCAGCAGTCGTGAAAGTGAGCAGTTCTTC. Its protein is CASSRESEQFF. The chain is built from TRBV2 and TRBJ2-1; no firm D call. CDR3 length: 11 amino acids. Germline lookup yields CDR1 SNHLY and CDR2 FYNNEI. The V gene lost 5 bases and the J gene lost 9 bases, with 8 bases spanning the gap.

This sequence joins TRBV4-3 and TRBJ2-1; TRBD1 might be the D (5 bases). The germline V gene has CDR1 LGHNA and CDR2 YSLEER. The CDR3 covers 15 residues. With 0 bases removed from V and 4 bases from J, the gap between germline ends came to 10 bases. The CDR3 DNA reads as TGCGCCAGCAGCCAAGATGAAGGACAATACAATGAGCAGTTCTTC. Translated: CASSQDEGQYNEQFF.

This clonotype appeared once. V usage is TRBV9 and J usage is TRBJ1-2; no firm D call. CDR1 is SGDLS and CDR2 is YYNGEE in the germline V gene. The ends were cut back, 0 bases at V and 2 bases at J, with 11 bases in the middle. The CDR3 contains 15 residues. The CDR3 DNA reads TGTGCCAGCAGCGTAGGTATAGGGCTCAACTATGGCTACACCTTC. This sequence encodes CASSVGIGLNYGYTF.

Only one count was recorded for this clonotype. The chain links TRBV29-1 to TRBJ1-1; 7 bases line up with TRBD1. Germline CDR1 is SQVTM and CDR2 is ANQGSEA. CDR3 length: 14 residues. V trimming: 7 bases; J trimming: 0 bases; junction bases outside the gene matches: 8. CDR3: CSATGTVMNTEAFF. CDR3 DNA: TGCAGCGCAACCGGGACAGTAATGAACACTGAAGCTTTCTTT.